One and the same sample provided the 10 T cell receptor beta chains below, sequenced in a study of cytomegalovirus exposure and HLA in healthy donors. Primers for the PCR totalled 60 Vbeta and 13 Jbeta. The repertoire was sequenced with immunoSEQ multiplex PCR; TCRdb's copy has only in-frame clones and lacks some. The repertoire includes 130,000 or so clones, around 83% of them detected once, and 2.5% to 3% sits in the top ten. Sequenced: PBMCs. The receptors shown here come from a woman younger than 30 in good health and CMV-seropositive.

This clone showed up just once. The chain has TRBV6-1 and TRBJ1-5; TRBD1 is a possible D gene (5 bases). V lost 6 bases and J 3 bases, leaving 9 bases between the germline ends. This CDR3 comprises 13 residues. Germline V gene sequence: CDR1 MNHNS, CDR2 SASEGT. CDR3 sequence: CASRQGHNQPQHF. In DNA, the CDR3 is TGTGCCAGCAGGCAGGGCCACAATCAGCCCCAGCATTTT.

V usage is TRBV30 and J usage is TRBJ2-7; TRBD2 matches at 11 bases. The CDR3 consists of 16 residues. V shed 4 bases and J 7 bases; nucleotides not matched to a gene: 15. Germline V CDR1 and CDR2: GTSNPN, SVGIG (reference sequence). CDR3 region: CAWILPTSGEVREQYF. CDR3 DNA: TGTGCCTGGATCCTCCCGACTAGCGGGGAGGTTCGAGAGCAGTACTTC.

In this sample, this clone turned up a few times. This sequence joins TRBV5-1 and TRBJ1-2; maybe TRBD1 (5 bases). Trimming shortened V by 0 bases and J by 7 bases, and 13 bases separated the two germline ends. Germline CDR1 SGHRS, CDR2 YFSETQ. This CDR3 comprises 14 residues. In nucleotides, the CDR3 is TGCGCCAGCAGCTTGGCCGGGGGGTTGAGTGGCTACACCTTC. Translating gives CASSLAGGLSGYTF.

This chain uses TRBV15 with TRBJ2-2, with D tentatively TRBD1 (6 bases). The V gene's germline CDR1 is LNHNV and CDR2 YYDKDF (reference sequence). With 4 bases removed from V and 6 bases from J, the gap between germline ends came to 15 bases. The CDR3 is 15 residues long. CDR3 region: CATSIPGTRPGELFF. DNA for the CDR3: TGTGCCACCAGCATTCCCGGGACACGGCCCGGGGAGCTGTTTTTT.

V and J are TRBV6-1 and TRBJ2-2; no firm D call. The CDR3 length is 13 residues. Germline values: CDR1 MNHNS, CDR2 SASEGT. The V gene lost 1 base and the J gene lost 5 bases, with 5 bases spanning the gap. The CDR3, as DNA: TGTGCCAGCAGTGAAGGACTGACCGGGGAGCTGTTTTTT. It yields the protein CASSEGLTGELFF.

The genes are TRBV5-1 and TRBJ2-3; TRBD2 matches at 10 bases. Germline V gene data show CDR1 as SGHRS and CDR2 as YFSETQ. The CDR3 loop spans 16 amino acids. After removal of 4 bases from V and 2 bases from J, the junction contained 7 bases not matched to a gene. The CDR3 DNA follows: TGCGCCAGCAGCGTCTCCGGGACTAGCGACACAGATACGCAGTATTTT. This translates into CASSVSGTSDTDTQYF.

The chain combines TRBV7-2 with TRBJ2-5; 11 positions match TRBD2. This CDR3 comprises 16 residues. Germline V CDR1 and CDR2: SGHTA, FQGNSA. The trim removed 6 bases at V and 5 bases at J, leaving 11 bases unmatched. The CDR3 DNA follows: TGTGCCAGCAGGAAATATAGCGGGGGGGCGGCGGAGACCCAGTACTTC. Its translation is CASRKYSGGAAETQYF.

This clone was found a few times. The chain has TRBV9 and TRBJ1-5; TRBD1 is a possible D gene (6 bases). V was clipped by 0 bases and J by 1 base, with 8 bases between them. The length of the CDR3 is 15 residues. CDR1 is SGDLS, CDR2 YYNGEE, per germline. CDR3 amino acids: CASSVDGGSNQPQHF. DNA for the CDR3: TGTGCCAGCAGCGTAGATGGGGGCAGCAATCAGCCCCAGCATTTT.

This chain links TRBV2 with TRBJ2-7; 8 nucleotides agree with TRBD2. The trim removed 7 bases at V and 2 bases at J, leaving 4 bases unmatched. Germline V CDR1 and CDR2: SNHLY, FYNNEI. The CDR3 is 13 residues long. The CDR3 DNA follows: TGTGCCAGCATGGAACTAGCGGCCTACGAGCAGTACTTC. Translating gives CASMELAAYEQYF.

The chain joins TRBV4-1 to TRBJ2-7; D not resolved. The germline V and J ends were trimmed by 0 bases and 2 bases, with 11 bases remaining between them. Per the germline V gene, CDR1 is MGHRA and CDR2 is YSYEKL. The CDR3 sequence is 15 residues long. CDR3 region: CASSQDIEGAYEQYF. Here the CDR3 DNA reads TGCGCCAGCAGCCAAGATATTGAAGGAGCCTACGAGCAGTACTTC.